The clone carrying this T cell receptor (beta chain) was observed a single time. This specimen comes from a study of blood T cell repertoires in COVID-19. Trimming took 1 base from V and 4 from J, leaving 10 bases between them. The CDR3 runs 15 residues. Looked up from germline, CDR1 is KGHSH and CDR2 is LQKENI. Assay used: immunoSEQ multiplex PCR; TCRdb lists only in-frame clones, some missing. The profile covers tens of thousands of clones, with approximately 80% appearing a single time and around 3.9% taken by the ten largest. Sequencing used peripheral blood. The TCR originated in a woman in her sixties or seventies with acute or convalescent COVID-19. The chain is built from TRBV18 and TRBJ1-4; D is uncertain. The CDR3 region has the DNA TGTGCCAGCTCACCACGGGTTCGGGGTAATGAAAAACTGTTTTTT. Its protein product is CASSPRVRGNEKLFF.